This TCR beta chain was obtained from a study of shared clonotypes between healthy human individuals. For the study at large: There were three CD4 naive, three CD4 memory, two CD8 naive and one CD8 memory plates per donor.

Each of the donors was a healthy adult who was HIV-negative and had not had a recent acute infection or vaccination. A note on this clone: Its antigen is currently unknown.

Study conclusions and caveats: It was observed that 4% to 6% of naive CD4 clonotypes were shared across several donors. The four-donor shared clonotypes exceeded non-shared clonotypes in generation probability, with non-shared ones scoring lower.

The method was immunoSEQ multiplex PCR; TCRdb's version includes in-frame clones alone and lacks a portion of them. The sample holds 1,500,000 or so clones, 96% seen once. This CDR3 has 15 amino acids. CDR1 is SGHDT and CDR2 is YYEEEE in the germline V gene. V was clipped by 4 bases and J by 2 bases, with 10 bases between them. The chain uses TRBV5-6 and TRBJ2-6; D ambiguous. This clonotype originated in a man aged 25 to 40 in good health. Sequenced sample: naive CD4+ T cells sorted from blood. Noted subset: CD45RA+ positively selected. The CDR3 DNA reads TGTGCCAGCAGCCTTAACAGAGCTGGGGCCAACGTCCTGACTTTC. Translated, it gives CASSLNRAGANVLTF.